The next 18 T cell receptor beta chains were all read from a single sample in a study of post-analysis software for immune sequencing data. Broader study findings: When patients were compared with controls, 4 or 5 TRBV segments were more frequent, TRBV5-6, TRBV5-1 and TRBV20-1 among them.

TCR beta cDNA libraries had unique molecular identifiers. TCRdb independently ran MiXCR on the PCR reads; one entry per CDR3 protein. The sample has about 460,000 distinct CDR3 sequences; around 40% are singletons. Their cognate antigens are unknown. Sequencing input: blood. All receptors derive from a girl aged 5 to 17 with multiple sclerosis.

The chain has TRBV12-3 or TRBV12-4 and TRBJ2-7; 9 bases match TRBD1. After removal of 0 bases from V and 4 bases from J, the junction contained 7 bases not matched to a gene. The CDR3 sequence is 16 residues long. CDR3 nucleotides: TGTGCCAGCAGTTTAGCCTCCGGGACAGGGTGGTACGAGCAGTACTTC. Its translation: CASSLASGTGWYEQYF.

This clonotype was picked up a small number of times. The chain joins TRBV20-1 to TRBJ2-3, with D maybe TRBD2 (7 bases). The CDR3 runs to 13 residues. The V end lost 6 bases, the J end lost 1 base, and 11 bases lay between the germline ends. CDR1 and CDR2 (germline): DFQATT, SNEGSKA (reference sequence). CDR3 nucleotides: TGCAGTGCAGCGGGACATGGCACAGATACGCAGTATTTT. This sequence encodes CSAAGHGTDTQYF.

This clonotype turned up a few times. For the CDR3, the DNA is TGTGCCAGCAGTCCAGGAGGGGGGGCGTTGGAGACCCAGTACTTC. The encoded protein is CASSPGGGALETQYF. The chain is built from TRBV12-3 or TRBV12-4 and TRBJ2-7; tentatively, D is TRBD2 (7 bases). The DNA end is more similar to TRBJ2-5, so the J call may be wrong. The CDR3 is made up of 15 amino acids.

For the CDR3, the DNA is TGCGCCAGCAGTGTAGACTCGGACAATGAGCAGTTCTTC. This codes for CASSVDSDNEQFF. The rearrangement links TRBV10-1 to TRBJ2-1; D is undetermined. The germline V gene has CDR1 WNHNN and CDR2 SYGVQD (reference sequence). This CDR3 is 13 amino acids long. Between the trimmed V and J ends, which lost 4 bases and 5 bases, there was a span of 9 bases.

This sequence joins TRBV15 and TRBJ2-3, with D possibly being TRBD2 (6 bases). Germline loops: CDR1 LNHNV, CDR2 YYDKDF (reference sequence). Trimming left V 0 bases short and J 2 bases short, with 12 bases between. This CDR3 is built from 16 residues. CDR3 nucleotide sequence: TGTGCCACCAGCAGAGAAGGGCGGGAAGACACAGATACGCAGTATTTT. Protein sequence: CATSREGREDTDTQYF.

This clonotype was detected ten times or more. This chain connects TRBV9 to TRBJ1-6; no firm D call. The V gene's germline CDR1 is SGDLS and CDR2 YYNGEE. The V end was cut by 2 bases, the J end by 7 bases, with 4 bases between. CDR3 length: 12 residues. For the CDR3, the DNA is TGTGCCAGCAGCGTTGGGAATTCACCCCTCCACTTT. Translated: CASSVGNSPLHF.

The chain carries TRBV20-1 and TRBJ1-5; TRBD1 might be the D (5 bases). The V end was cut by 3 bases, the J end by 6 bases, with 15 bases between. Germline V gives CDR1 DFQATT, CDR2 SNEGSKA (reference sequence). The CDR3 has 14 residues. The CDR3 region is CSARRTGLGQPQHF. DNA for the CDR3: TGCAGTGCTAGGAGGACGGGACTCGGTCAGCCCCAGCATTTT.

This chain uses TRBV20-1 with TRBJ2-1, with unresolved D. V was shortened by 7 bases and J by 0 bases, with 10 bases between the two germline ends. Germline V gene data show CDR1 as DFQATT and CDR2 as SNEGSKA (reference sequence). The length of the CDR3 is 13 residues. The CDR3 region is CSVTVSSYNEQFF. The DNA of the CDR3 is TGCAGTGTCACGGTGAGCTCCTACAATGAGCAGTTCTTC.

The chain combines TRBV20-1 with TRBJ2-3; possible D gene TRBD1, 5 bases. The CDR3 runs 13 residues. V lost 5 bases, J lost 1 base, and 10 bases lay in between. The V gene's germline CDR1 is DFQATT and CDR2 SNEGSKA (reference sequence). The CDR3 reads CSAFPTGTDTQYF. CDR3 DNA: TGCAGTGCTTTCCCGACAGGCACAGATACGCAGTATTTT.

This CDR3 reads CASSPPRGASYEQYF. CDR3 in DNA: TGTGCCAGCAGCCCTCCGAGGGGGGCTTCCTACGAGCAGTACTTC. This chain uses TRBV12-3 or TRBV12-4 with TRBJ2-7; D is perhaps TRBD1 or TRBD2 (6 bases each). The CDR3 contains 15 residues. Trimming stripped 6 bases from V and 1 base from J, with 16 bases between.

This clonotype has more than one count but fewer than ten. J is TRBJ2-7 and V is TRBV6-5, with D possibly called TRBD1 or TRBD2 (6 bases each). CDR1 and CDR2 (germline): MNHEY, SVGAGI. Trimming shortened V by 4 bases and J by 0 bases, and 13 bases separated the two germline ends. The length of the CDR3 is 15 residues. The CDR3 sequence: CASSSFGGSSYEQYF. CDR3 sequence (DNA): TGTGCCAGCAGTTCCTTCGGGGGCAGCTCCTACGAGCAGTACTTC.

This clonotype was counted a single time. The chain combines TRBV20-1 with TRBJ2-1, with unresolved D. The V and J ends lost 7 bases and 0 bases respectively, with 16 bases between them. The CDR3 is 15 amino acids. CDR1 and CDR2 from the germline V gene are DFQATT and SNEGSKA (reference sequence). The CDR3 protein is CSVSAAQSSYNEQFF. Written as DNA, the CDR3 is TGCAGTGTAAGCGCGGCCCAAAGCTCCTACAATGAGCAGTTCTTC.

This clonotype has a single count. V and J are TRBV5-1 and TRBJ2-3; the D is unclear. The CDR3 covers 17 residues. The germline V and J ends were trimmed by 4 bases and 6 bases, with 24 bases remaining between them. CDR1 and CDR2 from the germline V gene are SGHRS and YFSETQ. This CDR3 is CASSPPLSGSVGDTQYF. In DNA, the CDR3 is TGCGCCAGCAGCCCTCCATTGAGTGGATCAGTGGGTGATACGCAGTATTTT.

V usage is TRBV27 and J usage is TRBJ2-4; 12 bases map to TRBD1. The J call may be mistaken, given a closer DNA end match to TRBJ2-7. This CDR3 has 17 residues. Germline V gene sequence: CDR1 MNHEY, CDR2 SMNVEV (reference sequence). CDR3 amino acids: CASSSGTGGVGTYEQYF. The DNA of the CDR3 is TGTGCCAGCAGTTCCGGGACAGGGGGCGTGGGTACCTACGAGCAGTACTTC.

This clonotype was observed a few times. This chain joins TRBV5-1 and TRBJ2-7; 9 positions agree with TRBD2. V lost 2 bases to trimming and J lost 1 base; unmatched junction nucleotides: 4. There are 15 residues in the CDR3. The germline V gene has CDR1 SGHRS and CDR2 YFSETQ. CDR3 nucleotides: TGCGCCAGCAGCTTACAGGCGGGAGGGTCCTACGAGCAGTACTTC. Residues: CASSLQAGGSYEQYF.

This chain uses TRBV7-3 with TRBJ2-7; D may be TRBD1 (6 bases). The V and J ends lost 1 base and 7 bases respectively, with 20 bases between them. Germline CDR1 is SGHTA and CDR2 is FQGTGA. The CDR3 totals 16 residues. Here the CDR3 DNA reads TGTGCCAGCAGCTTAAGCGACCGACCTAGGGACAATGAGCAGTACTTC. It encodes CASSLSDRPRDNEQYF.

The chain uses TRBV4-1 and TRBJ2-7, with a weak D call TRBD1 (6 bases). The V end lost 0 bases, the J end lost 1 base, and 13 bases lay between the germline ends. CDR3 length equals 16 residues. CDR1 MGHRA and CDR2 YSYEKL come from the germline V gene. In nucleotides, the CDR3 is TGCGCCAGCAGCCAAGAGCACAGGGTAATTTCCTACGAGCAGTACTTC. Its translation: CASSQEHRVISYEQYF.

This clonotype was observed a handful of times. The chain joins TRBV28 to TRBJ2-5; D unclear. Per germline, CDR1 MDHEN and CDR2 SYDVKM. The CDR3 runs to 15 residues. Between the trimmed V and J ends, which lost 10 bases and 1 base, there was a span of 19 bases. The CDR3 is CAIARPVSLQETQYF. The CDR3 DNA is TGTGCCATCGCCCGACCCGTTTCCCTCCAAGAGACCCAGTACTTC.